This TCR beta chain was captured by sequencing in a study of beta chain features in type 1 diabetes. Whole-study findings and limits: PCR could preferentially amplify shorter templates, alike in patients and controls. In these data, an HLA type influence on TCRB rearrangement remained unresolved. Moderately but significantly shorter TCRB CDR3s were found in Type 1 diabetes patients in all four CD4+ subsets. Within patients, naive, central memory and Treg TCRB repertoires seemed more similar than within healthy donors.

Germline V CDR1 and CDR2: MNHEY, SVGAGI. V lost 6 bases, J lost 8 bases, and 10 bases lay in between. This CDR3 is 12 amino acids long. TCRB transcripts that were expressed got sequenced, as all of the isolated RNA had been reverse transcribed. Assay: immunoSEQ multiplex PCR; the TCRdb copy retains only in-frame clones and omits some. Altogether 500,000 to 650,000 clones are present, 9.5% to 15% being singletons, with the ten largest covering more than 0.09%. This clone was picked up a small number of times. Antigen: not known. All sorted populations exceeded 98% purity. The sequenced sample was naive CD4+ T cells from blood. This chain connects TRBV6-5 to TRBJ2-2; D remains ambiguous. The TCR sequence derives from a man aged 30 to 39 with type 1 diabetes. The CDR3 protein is CASRPIGGELFF. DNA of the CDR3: TGTGCCAGCAGGCCGATAGGTGGGGAGCTGTTTTTT.